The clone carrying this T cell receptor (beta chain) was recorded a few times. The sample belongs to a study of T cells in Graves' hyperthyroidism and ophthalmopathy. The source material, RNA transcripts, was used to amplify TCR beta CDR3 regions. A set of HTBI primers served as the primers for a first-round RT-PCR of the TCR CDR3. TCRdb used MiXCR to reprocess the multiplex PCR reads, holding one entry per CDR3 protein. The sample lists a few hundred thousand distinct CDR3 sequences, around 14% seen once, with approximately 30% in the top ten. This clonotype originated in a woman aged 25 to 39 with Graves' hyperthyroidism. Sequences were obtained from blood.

The CDR3 coding sequence is TGTGCCAGCGCCCCGGATCACACAGATACGCAGTATTTT. As protein: CASAPDHTDTQYF. This sequence joins TRBV6-1 and TRBJ2-3; D remains ambiguous. The V and J ends lost 8 bases and 2 bases respectively, with 11 bases between them. The germline CDR1 and CDR2 sequences are MNHNS and SASEGT. This CDR3 comprises 13 residues.